This T cell receptor (beta chain) came from a study of control samples from healthy donors and cancer patients. The CDR3 is made up of 16 amino acids. Profiled with immunoSEQ multiplex PCR; TCRdb holds only in-frame clones, not every one. This sample has tens of thousands of clones, with approximately 88% found just once. The V gene is TRBV21-1, the J gene TRBJ2-2. TRBV21-1 is shown as a pseudogene. This sequence originates from a woman aged 45-65 years with colorectal cancer. The source material was PBMCs. The CDR3 sequence: CASSKGGGENTGELFF. The DNA of the CDR3 is TGTGCCAGCAGCAAAGGTGGGGGTGAGAACACCGGGGAGCTGTTTTTT.